This is a list of T cell receptor beta chains from one sample in a study of cytomegalovirus exposure and HLA in healthy donors. The table came from immunoSEQ multiplex PCR; TCRdb's copy has only in-frame clones and leaves some out. Found here are about 160,000 clones, 75% to 90% of them singletons; the top ten hold over 4%. Sequencing was done on a sample of PBMCs. The origin of the receptors is a man between 45 and 60 years old in good health and CMV-seropositive. CDR3s include the opening cysteine and the closing phenylalanine or tryptophan. The D gene is left open where the match is weak. Clone size is shown for a subset of rows, as once, few, many or a class of expanded clone.

d_gene,j_gene,v_gene,abundance,CDR3nt,CDR3aa
TRBD1,TRBJ2-7,TRBV10-1,.,TGCGCCGCCGGGGGGCTCCGGGACAGGGTATTTCCCAGGTGTGAGCAGTACTTC,CAAGGLRDRVFPRCEQYF
TRBD1,TRBJ1-4,TRBV5-6,.,TGTGCCAGCAGCAACCCTACAGGGGGAACTAATGAAAAACTGTTTTTT,CASSNPTGGTNEKLFF
TRBD1,TRBJ1-5,TRBV5-6,.,TGTGCCAGCAGCTGGGGACAGGGGGTAAGCAATCAGCCCCAGCATTTT,CASSWGQGVSNQPQHF
.,TRBJ2-1,TRBV4-1,.,TGCGCCAGCAGCCAACCGGGATCAAATGAGCAGTTCTTC,CASSQPGSNEQFF
TRBD1,TRBJ2-1,TRBV7-8,.,TGTGCCAGCACTCGACAGGGGGAGAAGTTCTTC,CASTRQGEKFF
.,TRBJ1-2,TRBV18,.,TGTGCCAGCTCACCGTCCCCGAGGGACTACTATGGCTACACCTTC,CASSPSPRDYYGYTF
.,TRBJ2-2,TRBV21-1,once,TGTGCCAGCAGCAAAGCGGAGGGGTCGGCGAACACCGGGGAGCTGTTTTTT,CASSKAEGSANTGELFF
TRBD2,TRBJ2-3,TRBV9,.,TGTGCCAGCAGCGGGACTAGCGGGGGTGGCACAGATACGCAGTATTTT,CASSGTSGGGTDTQYF
.,TRBJ1-3,TRBV4-3,.,TGCGCCAGCAGCGGAACAGGGTTTGGAAACACCATATATTTT,CASSGTGFGNTIYF
.,TRBJ2-3,TRBV19,.,TGTGCCAGTAGTATAGGGGGGCACACAGATACGCAGTATTTT,CASSIGGHTDTQYF
TRBD1,TRBJ2-1,TRBV6-1,.,TGTGCCAGCAGGACAGGGGCTAGCTCCTACAATGAGCAGTTCTTC,CASRTGASSYNEQFF
TRBD1,TRBJ1-2,TRBV30,.,TGTGCCTGGATGGGGACAGGGGGCCGCTATGGCTACACCTTC,CAWMGTGGRYGYTF
.,TRBJ2-1,TRBV5-4,.,TGTGCCAGCAGGCCCGGGGAGCATGACTCCTACAATGAGCAGTTCTTC,CASRPGEHDSYNEQFF
TRBD1,TRBJ1-1,TRBV28,.,TGTGCCAGCAGTGTAGGGGGCCTGGACACTGAAGCTTTCTTT,CASSVGGLDTEAFF
.,TRBJ2-7,TRBV28,.,TGTGCCAGCAGTTCCCTTAACAGGGTCTACGAGCAGTACTTC,CASSSLNRVYEQYF
TRBD1,TRBJ2-7,TRBV4-3,.,TGCGCCAGCAGCCAAGGACAGGGGAGCTCCTACGAGCAGTACTTC,CASSQGQGSSYEQYF
TRBD2,TRBJ2-7,TRBV7-8,.,TGTGCCAGCAGCCTCCCTCCAGCGGGGGGATTCTACGAGCAGTACTTC,CASSLPPAGGFYEQYF
.,TRBJ2-3,TRBV29-1,.,TGCGCGATGAGGGAGGCAGATACGCAGTATTTT,CAMREADTQYF
TRBD1,TRBJ2-1,TRBV27,few,TGTGCCAGCAGACCGGGGGGACAGGGGGCTGGTGAGCAGTTCTTC,CASRPGGQGAGEQFF
.,TRBJ2-7,TRBV11-1,once,TGTGCCAGCAGCTTAGACGTAGTAGGGGCCTACGAGCAGTACTTC,CASSLDVVGAYEQYF
.,TRBJ1-6,TRBV28,.,TGTGCCAGCAGTTTAGAGCATTCACCCCTCCACTTT,CASSLEHSPLHF
TRBD1,TRBJ1-2,TRBV30,few,TGTGCCTGGAGTAGTGGACAGGGTGGGGGCTACACCTTC,CAWSSGQGGGYTF
TRBD1,TRBJ1-2,TRBV25-1,.,TGTGCCAGCAGCCGAGGACAGGGAGTCTACACCTTC,CASSRGQGVYTF
TRBD1,TRBJ1-5,TRBV6-1,.,TGTGCCAGCAGTGGGAACTTCGGACAGGGGCTCCATGGGAGCAATCAGCCCCAGCATTTT,CASSGNFGQGLHGSNQPQHF
TRBD2,TRBJ2-7,TRBV28,.,TGTGCCAGCAGTTTAGTTTTACTAGCGGGAAGGAACGAGCAGTACTTC,CASSLVLLAGRNEQYF
.,TRBJ2-3,TRBV4-1,.,TGCGCCAGCAGCCAAGATTTTTGGACAGAGAGAGATACGCAGTATTTT,CASSQDFWTERDTQYF
.,TRBJ2-7,TRBV4-2,.,TGTGCCAGCAGCCAACCCGGGAACGAGCAGTACTTC,CASSQPGNEQYF
.,TRBJ1-2,TRBV9,.,TGTGCCAGCAGCGTAGAAGGGGGAAGCTATGGCTACACCTTC,CASSVEGGSYGYTF
TRBD2,TRBJ2-5,TRBV5-4,few,TGTGCCAGCAGCGCCCGACTAGCGGAACAACAAGAGACCCAGTACTTC,CASSARLAEQQETQYF
.,TRBJ1-1,TRBV4-1,.,TGCGCCAGCCGACAACAGTTGAACACTGAAGCTTTCTTT,CASRQQLNTEAFF
TRBD1,TRBJ2-5,TRBV10-3,once,TGTGCCATCAGTGAGTCAGGGGGCTTGAAGACCCAGTACTTC,CAISESGGLKTQYF
TRBD1,TRBJ1-1,TRBV5-1,.,TGCGCCAGCAGCTTGAGTTGGGACAGGGTGACCACTGAAGCTTTCTTT,CASSLSWDRVTTEAFF
TRBD1,TRBJ1-6,TRBV28,.,TGTGCCAGCAGACCCGACAGGGTCCCAAATTCACCCCTCCACTTT,CASRPDRVPNSPLHF
TRBD2,TRBJ2-1,TRBV10-3,few,TGTGCCATCAGTGAGGGCGGGGGGTCGAGCTCCTACAATGAGCAGTTCTTC,CAISEGGGSSSYNEQFF
.,TRBJ1-6,TRBV18,.,TGTGCCAGCTCACCATTACAAGGGGAGGATTCACCCCTCCACTTT,CASSPLQGEDSPLHF
TRBD2,TRBJ2-1,TRBV27,.,TGTGCCAGCACCGCTCTAGCGGGAGTGGCGGGTGAGCAGTTCTTC,CASTALAGVAGEQFF
.,TRBJ2-3,TRBV2,few,TGTGCCAGCAGTCCCTTGTTAAGCACAGATACGCAGTATTTT,CASSPLLSTDTQYF
TRBD2,TRBJ2-7,TRBV5-6,.,TGTGCCAGCAGCGCGGGACTAACCTACGAGCAGTACTTC,CASSAGLTYEQYF
.,TRBJ2-1,TRBV9,.,TGTGCCAGCCGCCCCATAACAGGAATCTACAATGAGCAGTTCTTC,CASRPITGIYNEQFF
TRBD2,TRBJ2-5,TRBV15,once,TGTGCCACCAGCAGAGCCCGGCAAGCGGGGGGTCAAGAGACCCAGTACTTC,CATSRARQAGGQETQYF
.,TRBJ2-5,TRBV5-6,few,TGTGCCAGCAGCCTAGGTCAAAGGAGCCAAGAGACCCAGTACTTC,CASSLGQRSQETQYF
.,TRBJ2-5,TRBV2,few,TGTGCCAGCAGTGACCAGTCAGGCACGGAGACCCAGTACTTC,CASSDQSGTETQYF
TRBD1,TRBJ1-2,TRBV19,.,TGTGCCAGTAGTATGATGGGAGACAGGGGGGACTATGGCTACACCTTC,CASSMMGDRGDYGYTF
.,TRBJ2-5,TRBV2,.,TGTGCCAGCAGTGTAGGGGGGGCAGAGACCCAGTACTTC,CASSVGGAETQYF
TRBD1,TRBJ1-2,TRBV4-1,.,TGCGCCAGCAGCCAAGGAGAGGTGGGACAGGTCTATGGCTACACCTTC,CASSQGEVGQVYGYTF
.,TRBJ1-5,TRBV21-1,.,TGTGCCAGCACTCCCAGGGATGAGCCCCAGCATTTT,CASTPRDEPQHF
TRBD2,TRBJ2-5,TRBV29-1,.,TGCAGCGGGTCTGGGACTAGCGAACGTTACCAAGAGACCCAGTACTTC,CSGSGTSERYQETQYF
TRBD1,TRBJ1-5,TRBV27,.,TGTGCCAGCAGTTTATCACACTCCGGGACAGATAGCAATCAGCCCCAGCATTTT,CASSLSHSGTDSNQPQHF